This passage covers 8 T cell receptor beta chains from one sample sequenced in a study of T-cell reconstitution after alpha-beta-depleted transplantation in children. Unique molecular identifiers tagged the TCRbeta library. TCRdb independently ran MiXCR on the PCR reads; one entry per CDR3 protein. The data show some 550,000 distinct CDR3 sequences, roughly 18% seen once. Sequencing was performed on PBMCs from the stem cell graft donor, taken from the stem cell graft. These receptors all come from a human donor who donated a stem cell graft to a child with acute lymphoblastic leukemia.

This clonotype occurred a few times. The rearrangement links TRBV10-3 to TRBJ2-5; D may correspond to TRBD1 or TRBD2 (6 bases each). The CDR3 runs to 16 residues. In germline, CDR1 is ENHRY, CDR2 SYGVKD. Trimming took 0 bases from V and 2 from J, leaving 13 bases between them. This CDR3 reads CAISESEGGEQETQYF. The CDR3, as DNA: TGTGCCATCAGTGAGTCCGAGGGGGGAGAGCAAGAGACCCAGTACTTC.

This clonotype was picked up a small number of times. J is TRBJ2-1 and V is TRBV5-1; 9 bases align to TRBD1. The CDR3 is made up of 14 amino acids. CDR1 is SGHRS, CDR2 YFSETQ, per germline. V was clipped by 3 bases and J by 8 bases; unmatched bases: 6. The CDR3: CASSSGQGLYEQFF. The CDR3 DNA reads as TGCGCCAGCAGCTCAGGACAGGGGTTGTATGAGCAGTTCTTC.

The chain joins TRBV19 to TRBJ1-5, with D hard to call. V lost 3 bases and J lost 4, with 7 bases in between. The CDR3 is 13 amino acids. The V gene's germline CDR1 is LNHDA and CDR2 SQIVND (reference sequence). CDR3 protein: CASSIQLNQPQHF. In DNA, the CDR3 is TGTGCCAGTAGTATCCAGCTTAATCAGCCCCAGCATTTT. Full variable domain (rest looked up from reference TRBV19 and TRBJ1-5): DGGITQSPKYLFRKEGQNVTLSCEQNLNHDAMYWYRQDPGQGLRLIYYSQIVNDFQKGDIAEGYSVSREKKESFPLTVTSAQKNPTAFYLCASSIQLNQPQHFGDGTRLSIL.

This clonotype was picked up a small number of times. This chain links TRBV24-1 with TRBJ2-1; D is perhaps TRBD2 (6 bases). The V end lost 9 bases, the J end lost 8 bases, and 16 bases lay between the germline ends. The CDR3 covers 13 residues. The germline CDR1 and CDR2 sequences are KGHDR and SFDVKD. The CDR3 sequence: CATEGLTWHEQFF. CDR3 in DNA: TGTGCCACCGAGGGACTGACCTGGCATGAGCAGTTCTTC.

A few counts support this clonotype. This rearrangement joins TRBV6-5 to TRBJ2-3, with D perhaps TRBD2 (6 bases). This CDR3 spans 15 amino acids. CDR1 and CDR2 from the germline V gene are MNHEY and SVGAGI. The germline V and J ends were trimmed by 2 bases and 2 bases, with 11 bases remaining between them. CDR3 nucleotide sequence: TGTGCCAGCAGTTACGGGACTCCCTTCACAGATACGCAGTATTTT. As protein: CASSYGTPFTDTQYF.

The chain links TRBV12-3 or TRBV12-4 to TRBJ2-3; a possible D gene is TRBD2 (5 bases). The CDR3 is made up of 13 amino acids. Trimming pared 2 bases from V and 7 bases from J, leaving 10 bases between. CDR3 sequence reads: CASSLTGRHTQYF. The CDR3 DNA follows: TGTGCCAGCAGTTTAACGGGGAGACATACGCAGTATTTT.

The chain joins TRBV20-1 to TRBJ2-3; 8 bases fit TRBD1. The ends lost 6 bases at V and 2 bases at J; junction bases unmatched: 10. There are 15 residues in the CDR3. Germline assignment: CDR1 DFQATT and CDR2 SNEGSKA (reference sequence). The CDR3 loop reads CSAPRQGRNTDTQYF. As DNA, the CDR3 is TGCAGTGCCCCCAGACAGGGGAGAAACACAGATACGCAGTATTTT.

The rearrangement uses TRBV18 and TRBJ1-4; D uncertain. This CDR3 spans 16 amino acids. V dropped 3 bases and J dropped 7 bases, with 18 bases sitting between them. Looked up from germline, CDR1 is KGHSH and CDR2 is LQKENI. The CDR3, as DNA: TGTGCCAGCTCACCCGGCCGGGCCCAGGAGGGTGAAAAACTGTTTTTT. Protein sequence: CASSPGRAQEGEKLFF.